One and the same sample provided the 30 T cell receptor beta chains below, sequenced in a study of post-analysis software for immune sequencing data. Study-wide results and limits: With TRBV5-6, TRBV5-1 and TRBV20-1 included, about five TRBV segments were more frequent in patients than in controls.

No antigens are known for them. Unique molecular identifiers were present in the TCR beta cDNA libraries. TCRdb fed the PCR reads into MiXCR, producing one record per CDR3 protein. Among about 770,000 distinct CDR3 sequences listed, roughly 46% were seen once. The sequencing input was blood. These TCRs come from a girl between 5 and 17 years old with multiple sclerosis.

This clonotype has more than one count but fewer than ten. One end of the junction does not line up with germline, which may come from a read error. The chain is built from TRBV7-2 and TRBJ2-7; D is ambiguous. The CDR3 consists of 14 residues. Germline V gene lookup returns CDR1 SGHTA and CDR2 FQGNSA. The CDR3 nucleotides are TGTGTCAGCAGCTTAAAGGCGGACTCCTACGAGCAGTACTTC. Translation gives CVSSLKADSYEQYF.

The J gene is TRBJ2-7, the V gene TRBV4-1, with unresolved D. The germline V gene encodes CDR1 MGHRA and CDR2 YSYEKL. Trimming removed 0 bases at V and 1 base at J, with 7 bases between. This CDR3 has 14 residues. As DNA, the CDR3 is TGCGCCAGCAGCCAAGAGAGAGAGTCCTACGAGCAGTACTTC. It translates to CASSQERESYEQYF.

The chain couples TRBV9 to TRBJ2-5, with a possible D match to TRBD1 (6 bases). Germline V lookup: CDR1 SGDLS, CDR2 YYNGEE. The V gene lost 2 bases and the J gene lost 2 bases, with 7 bases spanning the gap. CDR3 length equals 13 residues. The CDR3 nucleotides read TGTGCCAGCAGCGTGGACAGACAAGAGACCCAGTACTTC. Protein product: CASSVDRQETQYF.

This rearrangement joins TRBV11-2 to TRBJ2-5; D might be TRBD1 (5 bases). The J call is in doubt because the DNA end fits TRBJ2-7 better. The length of the CDR3 is 13 residues. CDR1 and CDR2 (germline): SGHAT, FQNNGV. CDR3 sequence reads: CASSLRTNLEQYF. In nucleotides, the CDR3 is TGTGCCAGCAGCCTCCGGACAAATCTCGAGCAGTACTTC.

For the CDR3, the DNA is TGTGCCATCAGTAGGAGAGGGAGGGGCTACACCTTC. Its protein is CAISRRGRGYTF. The chain links TRBV10-3 to TRBJ1-2, with unresolved D. Germline V CDR1 and CDR2: ENHRY, SYGVKD. The CDR3 sequence is 12 residues long. V dropped 5 bases and J dropped 8 bases, with 12 bases sitting between them.

This clonotype came up a few times. This sequence joins TRBV7-9 and TRBJ2-5; 7 bases fit TRBD1. The CDR3 is 11 residues long. Germline CDR1 is SEHNR and CDR2 is FQNEAQ (reference sequence). V lost 1 base and J lost 13; bases outside the gene matches: 3. This CDR3 is CASSLGQGRYF. The CDR3 DNA follows: TGTGCCAGCAGCTTAGGACAGGGAAGGTACTTC.

This chain uses TRBV10-3 with TRBJ1-6, with a possible D match to TRBD1 (5 bases). The CDR3 consists of 15 residues. Germline CDR1 and CDR2: ENHRY and SYGVKD. Trimming took off 2 bases at V and 6 bases at J, with 11 bases between the two ends. The CDR3 DNA sequence: TGTGCCATCAGTGAGCCCGACAGTCTTAATTCACCCCTCCACTTT. It codes for CAISEPDSLNSPLHF.

This sequence joins TRBV21-1 and TRBJ1-4. TRBV21-1 is listed as a pseudogene. CDR3 size: 14 residues. CDR3 in DNA: TGTGCCAGCAGCGGCCTTTTCTTATGGGAAAAACTGTTTTTT. Amino acid sequence: CASSGLFLWEKLFF.

The V gene is TRBV4-3, the J gene TRBJ2-7; 9 bases agree with TRBD2. CDR3 size: 15 residues. Germline CDR1 and CDR2: LGHNA and YSLEER. With V trimmed by 1 base and J by 7 bases, 8 bases remained unmatched. The CDR3: CASSQVGAGGGEQYF. CDR3 coding DNA: TGCGCCAGCAGCCAAGTCGGAGCGGGAGGTGGGGAGCAGTACTTC.

The chain carries TRBV2 and TRBJ2-2; a possible D gene is TRBD2 (5 bases). This CDR3 region has 15 residues. Trimming removed 2 bases at V and 3 bases at J, with 10 bases between. CDR1 SNHLY and CDR2 FYNNEI come from the germline V gene. The CDR3 region has the DNA TGTGCCAGCAGTGAAACGGGAATGTACACCGGGGAGCTGTTTTTT. It codes for CASSETGMYTGELFF.

This chain links TRBV14 with TRBJ1-5, with unresolved D. The CDR3 runs to 15 residues. V lost 0 bases, J lost 6 bases, and 12 bases lay in between. CDR1 and CDR2 from the germline V gene are SGHDN and FVKESK. CDR3 loop: CASSQEGGPGQPQHF. The DNA for the CDR3 is TGTGCCAGCAGCCAAGAAGGAGGGCCAGGTCAGCCCCAGCATTTT. The full variable domain, in which reference TRBV14 and TRBJ1-5 provide the parts outside the CDR3, is EAGVTQFPSHSVIEKGQTVTLRCDPISGHDNLYWYRRVMGKEIKFLLHFVKESKQDESGMPNNRFLAERTGGTYSTLKVQPAELEDSGVYFCASSQEGGPGQPQHFGDGTRLSIL.

This clonotype was observed a few times. V and J are TRBV28 and TRBJ1-2; the match to TRBD1 covers 8 bases. The CDR3 consists of 14 residues. J gave up 3 bases and V 4 bases, and 4 bases lay outside the gene matches. CDR1 is MDHEN, CDR2 SYDVKM, per germline. CDR3 loop: CASSSDRAHYGYTF. In DNA, the CDR3 is TGTGCCAGCAGTTCGGACAGGGCTCACTATGGCTACACCTTC.

The chain employs TRBV7-3 and TRBJ2-3; 8 bases agree with TRBD2. Germline V CDR1 and CDR2: SGHTA, FQGTGA. V shed 2 bases and J 4 bases; nucleotides not matched to a gene: 8. The CDR3 has 16 residues. CDR3 in amino acids: CASSLYSGGFPDTQYF. The CDR3 coding sequence is TGTGCCAGCAGCTTATATTCGGGAGGGTTCCCAGATACGCAGTATTTT. Based on the CDR3 plus reference TRBV7-3 and TRBJ2-3, the full variable domain is GAGVSQTPSNKVTEKGKYVELRCDPISGHTALYWYRQSLGQGPEFLIYFQGTGAADDSGLPNDRFFAVRPEGSVSTLKIQRTERGDSAVYLCASSLYSGGFPDTQYFGPGTRLTVL.

The V and J genes are TRBV20-1 and TRBJ1-2, with 7 bases matching TRBD1. The CDR3 loop spans 16 amino acids. Germline trimming cut 5 bases from V and 0 bases from J; bases unmatched to any gene: 12. The V gene's germline CDR1 is DFQATT and CDR2 SNEGSKA (reference sequence). CDR3 residues: CSADPRDSYTNYGYTF. The DNA for the CDR3 is TGCAGTGCTGATCCCCGGGACAGCTATACTAACTATGGCTACACCTTC.

This chain uses TRBV11-3 with TRBJ2-5, with 9 nucleotides matching TRBD1. Germline CDR1 SGHNT, CDR2 YENEEA. This CDR3 comprises 14 residues. The trim removed 5 bases at V and 11 bases at J, leaving 12 bases unmatched. The CDR3 DNA follows: TGTGCCAGCAGCCCGGGACAGGGTTACAATGAGCAGTACTTC. This sequence encodes CASSPGQGYNEQYF. The variable domain in full, completed from reference TRBV11-3 and TRBJ2-5, reads EAGVVQSPRYKIIEKKQPVAFWCNPISGHNTLYWYLQNLGQGPELLIRYENEEAVDDSQLPKDRFSAERLKGVDSTLKIQPAELGDSAVYLCASSPGQGYNEQYFGPGTRLLVL.

The chain couples TRBV29-1 to TRBJ2-3; 10 bases agree with TRBD2. The CDR3 loop spans 16 amino acids. Trimming took 1 base from V and 4 from J; bases not matched to a gene: 8. CDR1 and CDR2 from the germline V gene are SQVTM and ANQGSEA. The CDR3 protein is CSVEGPPSGSSDTQYF. The CDR3 DNA reads as TGCAGCGTTGAAGGTCCCCCTAGCGGGAGTTCAGATACGCAGTATTTT.

V is TRBV5-1 and J is TRBJ2-1; 8 bases fit TRBD1. Germline trimming cut 7 bases from V and 6 bases from J; bases unmatched to any gene: 6. The V gene's germline CDR1 is SGHRS and CDR2 YFSETQ. The CDR3 spans 13 residues. The CDR3 DNA is TGCGCCAGCCGACAGGGGTGGAGCAATGAGCAGTTCTTC. This translates into CASRQGWSNEQFF.

This clonotype was counted once. J is TRBJ1-2 and V is TRBV15; D gene uncertain. Germline V gene lookup returns CDR1 LNHNV and CDR2 YYDKDF (reference sequence). The CDR3 spans 14 residues. Trimming removed 0 bases at V and 7 bases at J, with 12 bases between. The CDR3 region has the DNA TGTGCCACCAGCAGAGATTCGGGGATTAGTGGCTACACCTTC. Translated: CATSRDSGISGYTF.

This clonotype was seen only a few times. V gene TRBV24-1 combines with J gene TRBJ2-7, with 7 bases matching TRBD1. Germline assignment: CDR1 KGHDR and CDR2 SFDVKD. J lost 3 bases, V lost 6 bases, and 7 bases had no gene match. The CDR3 contains 14 residues. In DNA, the CDR3 is TGTGCCACCAGTTCCGGGACAGCGATCTACGAGCAGTACTTC. Its protein product is CATSSGTAIYEQYF.

This chain joins TRBV28 and TRBJ2-1; D is possibly TRBD1 (5 bases). The V gene lost 4 bases and the J gene lost 0 bases, with 10 bases spanning the gap. Germline V CDR1 and CDR2: MDHEN, SYDVKM. The CDR3 sequence is 15 residues long. CDR3 sequence (DNA): TGTGCCAGCAGTTCTCGACAGCACTCCTACAATGAGCAGTTCTTC. Its protein is CASSSRQHSYNEQFF.

This clonotype was recorded at least ten times. The rearrangement uses TRBV29-1 and TRBJ2-7; 11 bases map to TRBD2. Germline CDR1 SQVTM, CDR2 ANQGSEA. Trimming at V came to 6 bases and at J to 0 bases, leaving 1 base not matched to a gene. The CDR3 loop spans 13 amino acids. This CDR3 is CSVGTSGSYEQYF. For the CDR3, the DNA is TGCAGCGTCGGGACTAGCGGCTCCTACGAGCAGTACTTC.

This chain uses TRBV13 with TRBJ2-3, with 12 bases matching TRBD2. This CDR3 is built from 17 residues. Trimming took 5 bases from V and 6 from J; bases not matched to a gene: 12. Germline V gene data show CDR1 as PRHDT and CDR2 as FYEKMQ (reference sequence). The CDR3 region has the DNA TGTGCCAGCAGCCGAACAGGACTAGCGGGAAGCCTGGATACGCAGTATTTT. It specifies CASSRTGLAGSLDTQYF.

The chain joins TRBV10-1 to TRBJ1-2; 8 positions match TRBD1. Germline-derived CDR1 and CDR2 are WNHNN and SYGVQD (reference sequence). This CDR3 has 13 residues. With V trimmed by 7 bases and J by 3 bases, 4 bases remained unmatched. In DNA, the CDR3 is TGCGCCAGCAAGGACAGGGATCACTATGGCTACACCTTC. Its protein product is CASKDRDHYGYTF.

This chain connects TRBV20-1 to TRBJ1-4, with D perhaps TRBD1 (5 bases). The CDR3 runs 11 residues. Deletions cut 4 bases from V and 8 bases from J, with 8 bases between. CDR1 and CDR2 (germline): DFQATT, SNEGSKA (reference sequence). This CDR3 reads CSATGPEKLFF. The CDR3 coding sequence is TGCAGTGCTACGGGGCCCGAAAAACTGTTTTTT.

The CDR3 DNA follows: TGCGCCAGCAGCAGGGAGGGGGCCGAGGGGACTGAAGCTTTCTTT. Translation: CASSREGAEGTEAFF. This sequence joins TRBV5-1 and TRBJ1-1; TRBD1 matches at 7 bases. In germline, CDR1 is SGHRS, CDR2 YFSETQ. The CDR3 spans 15 residues. Trimming took 4 bases from V and 5 from J; bases not matched to a gene: 11.

The chain has TRBV23-1 and TRBJ2-1; perhaps TRBD2 as D (6 bases). TRBV23-1 is an ORF, with its function uncertain. Trimming pared 0 bases from V and 4 bases from J, leaving 19 bases between. CDR3 size: 18 residues. CDR3 residues: CASSQSRWQQGTYNEQFF. Here the CDR3 DNA reads TGCGCCAGCAGTCAATCGAGGTGGCAGCAAGGGACTTACAATGAGCAGTTCTTC.

The chain combines TRBV29-1 with TRBJ1-2, with D tentatively TRBD1 (6 bases). The V gene's germline CDR1 is SQVTM and CDR2 ANQGSEA. The CDR3 is 14 amino acids. The V and J ends lost 3 bases and 0 bases respectively, with 11 bases between them. CDR3 bases: TGCAGCGTTGAGGGGGGCACGACTAACTATGGCTACACCTTC. Protein product: CSVEGGTTNYGYTF.

The J gene is TRBJ2-3, the V gene TRBV7-9; 10 positions agree with TRBD1. In germline, CDR1 is SEHNR, CDR2 FQNEAQ (reference sequence). V was clipped by 5 bases and J by 8 bases; unmatched bases: 7. This CDR3 contains 14 residues. The CDR3 region is CASSPRDRGVTQYF. CDR3 nucleotides: TGTGCCAGCAGCCCACGGGACAGGGGAGTTACGCAGTATTTT.

The gene calls are TRBV5-1 and TRBJ2-5; no clear D. The CDR3 spans 13 residues. Between the trimmed V and J ends, which lost 2 bases and 2 bases, there was a span of 7 bases. Germline V CDR1 and CDR2: SGHRS, YFSETQ. CDR3 in DNA: TGCGCCAGCAGCTTTACAGATCAAGAGACCCAGTACTTC. Encoded protein: CASSFTDQETQYF.

The chain has TRBV12-3 or TRBV12-4 and TRBJ2-3, with TRBD2 matching over 7 bases. V was pared by 6 bases and J by 0 bases, with 18 bases of the junction left unmatched. This CDR3 is 19 amino acids long. The CDR3 region has the DNA TGTGCCAGCAGCAAACCCGGGTCTAGCGGACTGATTAGCACAGATACGCAGTATTTT. This translates into CASSKPGSSGLISTDTQYF.